The entry below describes one T cell receptor (beta chain). This specimen comes from a study of CD8 T cells in Susac syndrome. Study-wide context: Of the sequenced Susac syndrome patients, more than five had active disease and about 8 were in remission.

Germline loops: CDR1 SGDLS, CDR2 YYNGEE. The V end lost 1 base, the J end lost 6 bases, and 11 bases lay between the germline ends. The CDR3 runs to 14 residues. CD8+ and CD4+ blood T cells underwent TCR beta sequencing. FACS was used to enrich TEMRA cells, whereas the CD8+ and CD4+ T cells were obtained by negative isolation. RNA was extracted with the RNeasy kit, and a quantity of about 0.5 to 1 ug was reverse transcribed using random hexamers. An immunoSEQ multiplex PCR amplified TCR beta CDR3 over 54 Vbeta and 13 Jbeta. One entry per CDR3 protein results from TCRdb running MiXCR on the immunoSEQ multiplex PCR reads. Counted here are some 200,000 distinct CDR3 sequences, approximately 96% occurring once; the ten biggest clones make up 0.098%.

The TCR was taken from a human donor with Susac syndrome. The chain uses TRBV9 and TRBJ1-5; perhaps TRBD1 as D (6 bases). The sample was CD4+ T cells from PBMCs. The CDR3 DNA is TGTGCCAGCAGCGTATTTGGGGGCGGTCAGCCCCAGCATTTT. Protein product: CASSVFGGGQPQHF.